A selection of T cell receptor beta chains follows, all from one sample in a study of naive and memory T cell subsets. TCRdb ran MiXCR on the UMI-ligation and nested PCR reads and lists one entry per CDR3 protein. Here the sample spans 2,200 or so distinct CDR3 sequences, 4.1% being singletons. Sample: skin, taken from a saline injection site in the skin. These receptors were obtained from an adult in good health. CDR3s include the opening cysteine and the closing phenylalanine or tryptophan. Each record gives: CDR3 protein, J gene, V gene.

CDR3: CAIGTGGNTIYF; J: TRBJ1-3; V: TRBV10-3
CDR3: CASSQFTGELFF; J: TRBJ2-2; V: TRBV6-5
CDR3: CASSGGETQTQYF; J: TRBJ2-5; V: TRBV2
CDR3: CASSPRVGDVRDEQFF; J: TRBJ2-1; V: TRBV9
CDR3: CASSHGRGIAFF; J: TRBJ1-1; V: TRBV3-1
CDR3: CASSSGGLAGYSYNEQFF; J: TRBJ2-1; V: TRBV11-2
CDR3: CASSLLGLQETQYF; J: TRBJ2-5; V: TRBV28
CDR3: CASSLGSRLFQETQYF; J: TRBJ2-5; V: TRBV5-1
CDR3: CASSSLRTLAQQYF; J: TRBJ2-7; V: TRBV28
CDR3: CASSALGPSTTEAFF; J: TRBJ1-1; V: TRBV7-9
CDR3: CASSPWLQSPLHF; J: TRBJ1-6; V: TRBV7-8
CDR3: CASSITRENGYTF; J: TRBJ1-2; V: TRBV19
CDR3: CASSPSDWDTGANVLTF; J: TRBJ2-6; V: TRBV4-1
CDR3: CASTGSRDGSYEQYF; J: TRBJ2-7; V: TRBV12-3/TRBV12-4
CDR3: CSAASHERTFSYEQYF; J: TRBJ2-7; V: TRBV20-1
CDR3: CASSYPTKIGEGGYTF; J: TRBJ1-2; V: TRBV6-6
CDR3: CSASAHFGWNMETQYF; J: TRBJ2-5; V: TRBV20-1
CDR3: CASSLVGWASDTDTQYF; J: TRBJ2-3; V: TRBV7-2
CDR3: CASSLSVTGYYEQYF; J: TRBJ2-7; V: TRBV28
CDR3: CASSLAGGLAGGPYREQYF; J: TRBJ2-7; V: TRBV7-6
CDR3: CASSYTQDRDTEAFF; J: TRBJ1-1; V: TRBV5-1
CDR3: CASSEYPGASDSYEQYF; J: TRBJ2-7; V: TRBV6-2/TRBV6-3
CDR3: CSVRQGTEAFF; J: TRBJ1-1; V: TRBV20-1
CDR3: CASSQGGSIYGEQYF; J: TRBJ2-7; V: TRBV4-1
CDR3: CASSLAGRSPYEQYF; J: TRBJ2-7; V: TRBV7-9
CDR3: CASRLATRTDTQYF; J: TRBJ2-3; V: TRBV6-5
CDR3: CSARERQGWDTGELFF; J: TRBJ2-2; V: TRBV20-1